The 17 T cell receptor beta chains below all came from one sample that was sequenced in a study of blood T cell repertoires in COVID-19. Libraries were prepared by immunoSEQ multiplex PCR; TCRdb keeps only in-frame clonotypes and omits some of them. This table holds 80,000 to 130,000 clones, 70% to 90% found once. The sample comprised peripheral blood. These TCRs come from a woman aged 60-70 years with acute or convalescent COVID-19.

The chain joins TRBV19 to TRBJ2-1, with a tentative D call TRBD1 (6 bases). Trimming removed 3 bases at V and 7 bases at J, with 13 bases between. Germline CDR1 reads LNHDA; CDR2 reads SQIVND (reference sequence). There are 14 residues in the CDR3. The CDR3 sequence: CASSMGPQGNEQFF. CDR3 sequence (DNA): TGTGCCAGTAGTATGGGCCCTCAGGGGAATGAGCAGTTCTTC.

The V and J genes are TRBV20-1 and TRBJ2-5; a possible D gene is TRBD2 (5 bases). Germline V lookup: CDR1 DFQATT, CDR2 SNEGSKA (reference sequence). Trimming stripped 3 bases from V and 2 bases from J, with 16 bases between. The CDR3 sequence is 15 residues long. CDR3 sequence: CSASGLAPRQETQYF. The CDR3 nucleotides read TGCAGTGCTAGTGGGCTAGCTCCTCGGCAAGAGACCCAGTACTTC.

This clone occurred once. The chain couples TRBV20-1 to TRBJ2-3; 13 nucleotides agree with TRBD2. The CDR3 spans 15 residues. V trimming: 3 bases; J trimming: 5 bases; junction bases outside the gene matches: 5. Per germline, CDR1 DFQATT and CDR2 SNEGSKA (reference sequence). CDR3 bases: TGCAGTGCTAGTGAAGGACTAGCGGGAGAAGATACGCAGTATTTT. This codes for CSASEGLAGEDTQYF.

This sequence joins TRBV7-2 and TRBJ2-1, with D perhaps TRBD2 (5 bases). The germline CDR1 and CDR2 sequences are SGHTA and FQGNSA. The ends were cut back, 2 bases at V and 7 bases at J, with 15 bases in the middle. The CDR3 consists of 15 residues. The CDR3 DNA follows: TGTGCCAGCAGCTTAAGGGTCAGAGGGTCAAATGAGCAGTTCTTC. This gives the protein CASSLRVRGSNEQFF.

There are a few counts of this clone. This chain connects TRBV7-8 to TRBJ1-1; 7 bases agree with TRBD1. This CDR3 comprises 17 residues. The germline V gene encodes CDR1 SGHVS and CDR2 FQNEAQ. Unmatched junction bases numbered 7, after V lost 0 bases and J lost 0 bases. CDR3: CASSLADREVVNTEAFF. As DNA, the CDR3 is TGTGCCAGCAGCTTAGCCGACAGGGAAGTAGTGAACACTGAAGCTTTCTTT.

The rearrangement links TRBV6-6 to TRBJ2-5; possibly TRBD1 for D (6 bases). CDR3 size: 12 residues. The germline V gene has CDR1 MNHNY and CDR2 SVGAGI (reference sequence). V lost 6 bases to trimming and J lost 5 bases, with 10 bases between them. CDR3 amino acids: CASSLQGETQYF. CDR3 bases: TGTGCCAGCAGCCTCCAGGGGGAGACCCAGTACTTC.

This clone showed up just once. CDR3 amino acids: CASSRGSGLAGANEQFF. The CDR3 bases are TGTGCCAGTAGCCGGGGTTCGGGACTAGCGGGAGCCAATGAGCAGTTCTTC. J is TRBJ2-1 and V is TRBV19; 14 bases map to TRBD2. The CDR3 consists of 17 residues. Trimming removed 6 bases from V and 6 bases from J; junction bases left unmatched: 10. Germline CDR1 is LNHDA and CDR2 is SQIVND (reference sequence). Complete variable domain (other parts from reference TRBV19 and TRBJ2-1): DGGITQSPKYLFRKEGQNVTLSCEQNLNHDAMYWYRQDPGQGLRLIYYSQIVNDFQKGDIAEGYSVSREKKESFPLTVTSAQKNPTAFYLCASSRGSGLAGANEQFFGPGTRLTVL.

The chain carries TRBV2 and TRBJ2-2; 9 nucleotides agree with TRBD2. Germline CDR1 and CDR2: SNHLY and FYNNEI. V shed 6 bases, J shed 4 bases, and the junction held 6 bases outside the gene matches. The CDR3 is made up of 15 amino acids. The CDR3 protein is CASRRLAGSTGELFF. The CDR3 region has the DNA TGTGCCAGCAGGAGGCTAGCGGGAAGCACCGGGGAGCTGTTTTTT.

This rearrangement joins TRBV3-1 (or the pseudogene TRBV3-2) to TRBJ2-3; 9 bases agree with TRBD2. CDR3 size: 13 residues. Per the germline V gene, CDR1 is LGHDT and CDR2 is YNNKEL (reference sequence). J was trimmed by 8 bases and V by 3 bases; bases with no gene match: 3. CDR3: CASSQGLAGTQYF. The CDR3 bases are TGTGCCAGCAGCCAGGGACTAGCCGGTACGCAGTATTTT.

This chain links TRBV30 with TRBJ1-3, with TRBD1 as a possible D gene (6 bases). The CDR3 is 15 amino acids. The V and J ends lost 4 bases and 0 bases respectively, with 13 bases between them. CDR1 and CDR2 from the germline V gene are GTSNPN and SVGIG (reference sequence). CDR3 loop: CAWTTGRHSGNTIYF. The CDR3 DNA sequence: TGTGCCTGGACGACAGGTCGGCACTCTGGAAACACCATATATTTT.

This clone was found a few times. The rearrangement joins TRBV5-1 to TRBJ1-2; maybe TRBD1 (6 bases). The CDR3 has 13 residues. V gave up 1 base and J gave up 6 bases, with 10 bases separating them. Germline CDR1 SGHRS, CDR2 YFSETQ. The chain's CDR3 is CASSLTGNDGYTF. The CDR3 nucleotides are TGCGCCAGCAGCTTGACAGGGAATGATGGCTACACCTTC. The variable domain in full, completed from reference TRBV5-1 and TRBJ1-2, reads KAGVTQTPRYLIKTRGQQVTLSCSPISGHRSVSWYQQTPGQGLQFLFEYFSETQRNKGNFPGRFSGRQFSNSRSEMNVSTLELGDSALYLCASSLTGNDGYTFGSGTRLTVV.

A few counts support this clone. The chain has TRBV19 and TRBJ2-1; a weak D match, TRBD1 (6 bases). V was cut by 8 bases and J by 6 bases, with 20 bases left in between. In germline, CDR1 is LNHDA, CDR2 SQIVND (reference sequence). The length of the CDR3 is 15 residues. The CDR3 nucleotides are TGTGCCAGTTGGAGCCCAGGGGCTGGCAGCAATGAGCAGTTCTTC. Protein sequence: CASWSPGAGSNEQFF.

V usage is TRBV4-1 and J usage is TRBJ2-7, with D perhaps matching TRBD1 (6 bases). Germline-derived CDR1 and CDR2 are MGHRA and YSYEKL. There are 15 residues in the CDR3. Trimming removed 0 bases from V and 4 bases from J, with 13 bases in between. CDR3 amino acids: CASSQDLGRGYEQYF. In DNA, the CDR3 is TGCGCCAGCAGCCAAGATTTAGGCAGGGGTTACGAGCAGTACTTC.

The rearrangement links TRBV3-1 (or the pseudogene TRBV3-2) to TRBJ2-7, with 7 positions matching TRBD2. CDR3 size: 14 residues. Germline values: CDR1 LGHDT, CDR2 YNNKEL (reference sequence). V lost 6 bases, J lost 0 bases, and 5 bases stayed unmatched. CDR3 sequence reads: CASRPSGNSYEQYF. CDR3 sequence (DNA): TGTGCCAGCAGGCCCAGCGGGAACTCCTACGAGCAGTACTTC.

The chain has TRBV4-1 and TRBJ1-6, with D possibly being TRBD1 (5 bases). CDR3 size: 15 residues. V was clipped by 0 bases and J by 10 bases, with 13 bases between them. Germline V gene sequence: CDR1 MGHRA, CDR2 YSYEKL. The CDR3 DNA follows: TGCGCCAGCAGCCAAGATGGGGGGATTGGCTCACCCCTCCACTTT. It translates to CASSQDGGIGSPLHF.

The chain is built from TRBV28 and TRBJ2-6; 9 bases agree with TRBD1. CDR3 length: 18 residues. V lost 8 bases and J lost 4; bases outside the gene matches: 15. The V gene's germline CDR1 is MDHEN and CDR2 SYDVKM. The CDR3 reads CASGSGTGTIWGANVLTF. Here the CDR3 DNA reads TGTGCCAGCGGATCCGGGACAGGGACCATCTGGGGGGCCAACGTCCTGACTTTC.

The chain combines TRBV11-3 with TRBJ2-1; 12 bases are shared with TRBD1. With 5 bases clipped from V and 4 bases from J, the junction kept 3 bases outside the gene matches. There are 15 residues in the CDR3. Germline lookup yields CDR1 SGHNT and CDR2 YENEEA. In DNA form, the CDR3 reads TGTGCCAGCAGCCCGGGACAGGGGGCTTACAATGAGCAGTTCTTC. It codes for CASSPGQGAYNEQFF.